The 8 T cell receptor beta chains reported below all come from one sample, sequenced in a study of identifying expanded T cells in peripheral blood. Produced via immunoSEQ multiplex PCR; TCRdb's table is partial and in-frame only. This sample carries more than 45,000 clones, roughly four fifths of them seen once, and the ten largest clones take over 15%. Sequencing was performed on blood. These receptors came from a person aged 18 to 70 in good health.

This clone has more than one count but fewer than ten. V gene TRBV2 combines with J gene TRBJ1-4; 7 bases line up with TRBD1. Trimming took 8 bases from V and 6 from J; bases not matched to a gene: 15. The CDR3 loop spans 16 amino acids. Germline CDR1 reads SNHLY; CDR2 reads FYNNEI. CDR3 sequence (DNA): TGTGCCAGCCGGAAGGAACAGGGGATGAGGGATGAAAAACTGTTTTTT. This gives the protein CASRKEQGMRDEKLFF.

The chain recombines TRBV18 with TRBJ2-7, with D perhaps being TRBD1 or TRBD2 (5 bases each). The CDR3 extends over 14 amino acids. Germline V CDR1 and CDR2: KGHSH, LQKENI. With 4 bases removed from V and 2 bases from J, the gap between germline ends came to 12 bases. The CDR3 loop reads CASSQGTAAYEQYF. For the CDR3, the DNA is TGTGCCAGCTCACAGGGGACGGCCGCCTACGAGCAGTACTTC.

V usage is TRBV7-9 and J usage is TRBJ1-4, with D possibly matching TRBD1 (6 bases). V was shortened by 1 base and J by 8 bases, with 14 bases between the two germline ends. This CDR3 contains 15 residues. Germline lookup yields CDR1 SEHNR and CDR2 FQNEAQ (reference sequence). CDR3 amino acids: CASSLVGGLGEKLFF. CDR3 DNA sequence: TGTGCCAGCAGCTTAGTAGGGGGACTAGGGGAAAAACTGTTTTTT.

The chain joins TRBV23-1 to TRBJ1-5; D is perhaps TRBD1 (6 bases). TRBV23-1 is filed as an ORF, its function uncertain. V lost 2 bases and J lost 4, with 18 bases in between. CDR3 size: 17 residues. The CDR3 coding sequence is TGCGCCAGCAGTCAAATCTCCGGGGCTGGGACAAATCAGCCCCAGCATTTT. It encodes CASSQISGAGTNQPQHF.

This clone has only a few counts. The rearrangement joins TRBV2 to TRBJ2-5; no clear D. The germline gives CDR1 SNHLY, CDR2 FYNNEI. CDR3 size: 13 residues. V was clipped by 1 base and J by 1 base, with 4 bases between them. The CDR3 DNA sequence: TGTGCCAGCAGTGAAGGGGCCCAAGAGACCCAGTACTTC. This encodes CASSEGAQETQYF. Looking up the rest from reference TRBV2 and TRBJ2-5 gives the full variable domain: EPEVTQTPSHQVTQMGQEVILRCVPISNHLYFYWYRQILGQKVEFLVSFYNNEISEKSEIFDDQFSVERPDGSNFTLKIRSTKLEDSAMYFCASSEGAQETQYFGPGTRLLVL.

The chain employs TRBV7-9 and TRBJ1-3, with unresolved D. The CDR3 is 13 amino acids. Trimming pared 6 bases from V and 4 bases from J, leaving 10 bases between. Germline loops: CDR1 SEHNR, CDR2 FQNEAQ (reference sequence). DNA for the CDR3: TGTGCCAGCAGTTTGACTGCAGGAAACACCATATATTTT. Translation gives CASSLTAGNTIYF.

The chain couples TRBV6-6 to TRBJ2-7, with TRBD1 identical over 7 bases. Germline V gene lookup returns CDR1 MNHNY and CDR2 SVGAGI (reference sequence). The CDR3 spans 14 residues. V trimming: 5 bases; J trimming: 1 base; junction bases outside the gene matches: 5. The CDR3 DNA sequence: TGTGCCAGCAGTGCCGGGACAGCTTCCTACGAGCAGTACTTC. Amino acid sequence: CASSAGTASYEQYF.

This chain links TRBV5-1 with TRBJ1-4, with a tentative D call TRBD1 (6 bases). The germline V gene has CDR1 SGHRS and CDR2 YFSETQ. The CDR3 sequence is 14 residues long. Trimming shortened V by 3 bases and J by 11 bases, and 17 bases separated the two germline ends. CDR3 residues: CASSSGGAGEKLFF. CDR3 nucleotide sequence: TGCGCCAGCAGCTCGGGTGGGGCAGGGGAGAAACTGTTTTTT.